The TCR beta chain described here comes from a study of blood T cell repertoires in COVID-19. Generated by immunoSEQ multiplex PCR, the TCRdb table keeps only in-frame clones and is missing some. Altogether roughly 300,000 clones are present, about 83% being singletons, with the ten largest covering 9.4%. This clonotype was obtained from a woman in her fifties or sixties who had recovered from COVID-19. The sequenced sample consisted of peripheral blood.

The CDR3 region is CASSPGRGTGTLGETQYF. The CDR3, as DNA: TGTGCCAGCAGCCCCGGACGCGGGACAGGGACCCTGGGGGAGACCCAGTACTTC. The rearrangement uses TRBV4-2 and TRBJ2-5; 9 nucleotides line up with TRBD1. Germline V gives CDR1 LGHNA, CDR2 YNFKEQ. V was clipped by 4 bases and J by 5 bases; unmatched bases: 17. The CDR3 is 18 amino acids.